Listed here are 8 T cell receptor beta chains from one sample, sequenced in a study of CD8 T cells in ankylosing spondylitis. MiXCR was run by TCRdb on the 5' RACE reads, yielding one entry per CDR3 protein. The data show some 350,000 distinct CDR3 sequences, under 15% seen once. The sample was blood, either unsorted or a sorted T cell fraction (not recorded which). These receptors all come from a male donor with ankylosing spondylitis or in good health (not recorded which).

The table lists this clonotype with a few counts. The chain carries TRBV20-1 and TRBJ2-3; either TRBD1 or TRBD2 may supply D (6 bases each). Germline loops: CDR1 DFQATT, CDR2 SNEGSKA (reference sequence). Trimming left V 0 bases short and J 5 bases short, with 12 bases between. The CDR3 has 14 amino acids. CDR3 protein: CSAREEGGLDTQYF. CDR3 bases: TGCAGTGCTAGAGAGGAGGGGGGCCTAGATACGCAGTATTTT.

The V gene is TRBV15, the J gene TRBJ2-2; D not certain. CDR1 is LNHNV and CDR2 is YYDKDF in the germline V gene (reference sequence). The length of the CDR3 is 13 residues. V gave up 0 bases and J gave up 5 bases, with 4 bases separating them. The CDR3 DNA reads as TGTGCCACCAGCAGAGACCGTACCGGGGAGCTGTTTTTT. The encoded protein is CATSRDRTGELFF.

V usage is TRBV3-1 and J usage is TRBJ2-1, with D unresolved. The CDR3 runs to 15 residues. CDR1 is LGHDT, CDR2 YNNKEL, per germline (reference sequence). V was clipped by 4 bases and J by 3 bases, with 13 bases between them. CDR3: CASSPSGARYNEQFF. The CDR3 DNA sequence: TGTGCCAGCAGCCCCTCCGGAGCCCGCTACAATGAGCAGTTCTTC.

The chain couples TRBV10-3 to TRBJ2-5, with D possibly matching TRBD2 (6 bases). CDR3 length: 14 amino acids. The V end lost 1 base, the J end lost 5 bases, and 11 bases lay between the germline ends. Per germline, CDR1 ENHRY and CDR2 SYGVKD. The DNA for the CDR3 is TGTGCCATCAGTGAGTTCTCCCGGGGGGAGACCCAGTACTTC. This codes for CAISEFSRGETQYF.

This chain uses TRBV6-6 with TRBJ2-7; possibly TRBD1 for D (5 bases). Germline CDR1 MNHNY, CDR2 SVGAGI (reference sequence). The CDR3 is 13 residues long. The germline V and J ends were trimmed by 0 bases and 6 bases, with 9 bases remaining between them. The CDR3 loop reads CASSYSGASEQYF. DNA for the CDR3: TGTGCCAGCAGTTACTCAGGGGCGTCCGAGCAGTACTTC.

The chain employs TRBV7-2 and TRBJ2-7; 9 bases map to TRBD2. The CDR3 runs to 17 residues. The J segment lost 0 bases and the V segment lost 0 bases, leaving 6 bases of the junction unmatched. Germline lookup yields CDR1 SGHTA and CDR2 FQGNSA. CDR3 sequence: CASSLAASGKPSYEQYF. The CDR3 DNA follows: TGTGCCAGCAGCTTAGCTGCTAGCGGGAAGCCCTCCTACGAGCAGTACTTC.

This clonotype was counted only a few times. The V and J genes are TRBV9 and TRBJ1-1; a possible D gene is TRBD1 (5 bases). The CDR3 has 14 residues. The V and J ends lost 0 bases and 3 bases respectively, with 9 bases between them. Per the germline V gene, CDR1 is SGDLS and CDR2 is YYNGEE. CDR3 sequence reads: CASSVEPRDTEAFF. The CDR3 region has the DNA TGTGCCAGCAGCGTAGAGCCCAGGGACACTGAAGCTTTCTTT.

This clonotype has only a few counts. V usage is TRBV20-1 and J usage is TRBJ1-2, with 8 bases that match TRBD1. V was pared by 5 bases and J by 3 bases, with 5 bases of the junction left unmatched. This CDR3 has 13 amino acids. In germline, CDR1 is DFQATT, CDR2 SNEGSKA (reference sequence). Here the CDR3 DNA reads TGCAGTGCTTATGACAGGGGCCACTATGGCTACACCTTC. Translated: CSAYDRGHYGYTF.